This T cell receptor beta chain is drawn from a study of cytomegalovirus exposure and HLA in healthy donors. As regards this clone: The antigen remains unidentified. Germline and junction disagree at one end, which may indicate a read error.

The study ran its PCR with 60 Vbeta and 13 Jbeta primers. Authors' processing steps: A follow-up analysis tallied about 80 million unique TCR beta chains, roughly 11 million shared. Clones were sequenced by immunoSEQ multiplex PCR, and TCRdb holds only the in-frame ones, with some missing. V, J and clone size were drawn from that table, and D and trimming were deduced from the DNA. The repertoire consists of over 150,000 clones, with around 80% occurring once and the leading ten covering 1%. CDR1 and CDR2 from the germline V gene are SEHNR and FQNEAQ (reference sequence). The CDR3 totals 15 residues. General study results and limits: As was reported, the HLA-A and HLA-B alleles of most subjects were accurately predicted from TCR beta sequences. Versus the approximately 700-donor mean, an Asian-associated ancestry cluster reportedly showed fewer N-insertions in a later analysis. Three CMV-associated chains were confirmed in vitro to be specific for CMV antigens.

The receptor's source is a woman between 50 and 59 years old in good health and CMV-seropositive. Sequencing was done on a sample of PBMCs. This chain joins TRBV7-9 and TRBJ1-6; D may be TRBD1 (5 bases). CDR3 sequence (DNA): TGTTCCAGCACCGAATGGGGGGGGTTGGGGTCACCCCTCCACTTT. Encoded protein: CSSTEWGGLGSPLHF. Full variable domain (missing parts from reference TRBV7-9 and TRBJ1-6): DTGVSQNPRHKITKRGQNVTFRCDPISEHNRLYWYRQTLGQGPEFLTYFQNEAQLEKSRLLSDRFSAERPKGSFSTLEIQRTEQGDSAMYLCSSTEWGGLGSPLHFGNGTRLTVT.